This is a list of T cell receptor beta chains from one sample in a study of T cell responses to AZD1222 COVID-19 vaccine. Here immunoSEQ multiplex PCR was the method, and the copy in TCRdb shows in-frame clones only, minus some. The data show approximately 110,000 clones, with nearly 90% seen just once and about 4.8% held by the top ten. This material consisted of peripheral blood, taken on day 0 of AZD1222 vaccination. These receptor sequences come from an adult in good health. CDR3s include the opening cysteine and the closing phenylalanine or tryptophan. The order of the fields is D gene, V gene, clone size, J gene, CDR3 protein, CDR3 DNA. The D gene is left open where the match is weak. Clone size is shown for a subset of rows, as once, few, many or a class of expanded clone.

D: NA; V: TRBV18; size: NA; J: TRBJ1-6; CDR3: CASSRESSYNSPLHF; DNA: TGTGCCAGCTCCCGAGAGAGCTCCTATAATTCACCCCTCCACTTT
D: TRBD1; V: TRBV6-5; size: NA; J: TRBJ2-5; CDR3: CASSSSLQGETQYF; DNA: TGTGCCAGCAGTTCCTCCTTACAGGGGGAGACCCAGTACTTC
D: TRBD1; V: TRBV5-1; size: NA; J: TRBJ2-1; CDR3: CASSPDRGPDEQFF; DNA: TGCGCCAGCAGCCCGGACAGGGGGCCTGATGAGCAGTTCTTC
D: NA; V: TRBV14; size: few; J: TRBJ1-3; CDR3: CASSQVVSGNTIYF; DNA: TGTGCCAGCAGCCAAGTGGTCTCTGGAAACACCATATATTTT
D: NA; V: TRBV7-9; size: NA; J: TRBJ1-1; CDR3: CASSLARGPIEAFF; DNA: TGTGCCAGCAGCTTAGCACGGGGGCCGATTGAAGCTTTCTTT
D: NA; V: TRBV15; size: NA; J: TRBJ1-1; CDR3: CATSSPDRNTEAFF; DNA: TGTGCCACCAGCAGCCCAGACAGAAACACTGAAGCTTTCTTT
D: NA; V: TRBV6-5; size: NA; J: TRBJ2-7; CDR3: CASSSYRLEQYF; DNA: TGTGCCAGCAGTTCTTATCGTTTGGAGCAGTACTTC
D: NA; V: TRBV29-1; size: NA; J: TRBJ2-3; CDR3: CSVPEDMRTDTQYF; DNA: TGCAGCGTCCCCGAGGACATGAGGACAGATACGCAGTATTTT
D: NA; V: TRBV6-1; size: NA; J: TRBJ1-5; CDR3: CASMEAYSNQPQHF; DNA: TGTGCCAGCATGGAGGCTTATAGCAATCAGCCCCAGCATTTT
D: TRBD1; V: TRBV6-6; size: once; J: TRBJ1-2; CDR3: CASTGQGNGYTF; DNA: TGTGCCAGCACAGGACAGGGAAATGGCTACACCTTC
D: NA; V: TRBV18; size: NA; J: TRBJ1-3; CDR3: CASSPQGSAFGNTIYF; DNA: TGTGCCAGCTCACCACAGGGATCGGCGTTTGGAAACACCATATATTTT
D: NA; V: TRBV30; size: NA; J: TRBJ2-6; CDR3: CAYQPGTSSVLTF; DNA: TGTGCCTACCAACCGGGGACAAGTAGCGTCCTGACTTTC
D: NA; V: TRBV2; size: NA; J: TRBJ2-2; CDR3: CASSYTPTRTGELFF; DNA: TGTGCCAGCAGTTATACCCCTACCAGGACCGGGGAGCTGTTTTTT
D: TRBD2; V: TRBV5-1; size: NA; J: TRBJ2-2; CDR3: CASSLGLAGANTGELFF; DNA: TGCGCCAGCAGCTTGGGGCTAGCGGGGGCGAACACCGGGGAGCTGTTTTTT
D: NA; V: TRBV5-1; size: NA; J: TRBJ1-5; CDR3: CASSTGTDNQPQHF; DNA: TGCGCCAGCAGCACCGGGACGGACAATCAGCCCCAGCATTTT
D: NA; V: TRBV15; size: NA; J: TRBJ2-3; CDR3: CATSRDVGSSTDTQYF; DNA: TGTGCCACCAGCAGAGATGTCGGATCTAGCACAGATACGCAGTATTTT
D: NA; V: TRBV28; size: NA; J: TRBJ2-5; CDR3: CASSSRVGGQQETQYF; DNA: TGTGCCAGCAGTTCCCGGGTGGGGGGTCAGCAAGAGACCCAGTACTTC
D: NA; V: TRBV5-1; size: once; J: TRBJ2-7; CDR3: CASSFTSGDYEQYF; DNA: TGCGCCAGCAGCTTTACGAGCGGAGACTACGAGCAGTACTTC
D: NA; V: TRBV19; size: NA; J: TRBJ2-3; CDR3: CASRGGGADTQYF; DNA: TGTGCCAGCCGGGGCGGGGGCGCAGATACGCAGTATTTT
D: TRBD1; V: TRBV5-1; size: NA; J: TRBJ2-7; CDR3: CASSPGTGLYEQYF; DNA: TGCGCCAGCAGCCCCGGGACAGGGCTCTACGAGCAGTACTTC
D: NA; V: TRBV6-1; size: NA; J: TRBJ1-5; CDR3: CASSEWGSENQPQHF; DNA: TGTGCCAGCAGTGAATGGGGCTCAGAAAATCAGCCCCAGCATTTT
D: NA; V: TRBV7-9; size: NA; J: TRBJ1-5; CDR3: CASSLVGAGAINQPQHF; DNA: TGTGCCAGCAGCTTAGTGGGGGCAGGGGCAATAAATCAGCCCCAGCATTTT
D: NA; V: TRBV30; size: NA; J: TRBJ1-3; CDR3: CAWSVLTKGNTIYF; DNA: TGTGCCTGGAGTGTACTCACCAAGGGAAACACCATATATTTT
D: NA; V: TRBV9; size: NA; J: TRBJ2-3; CDR3: CASNPGAADTQYF; DNA: TGTGCCAGCAACCCGGGGGCTGCAGATACGCAGTATTTT
D: NA; V: TRBV6-5; size: NA; J: TRBJ1-3; CDR3: CASIIEGSSGNTIYF; DNA: TGTGCCAGCATCATCGAGGGAAGCTCTGGAAACACCATATATTTT
D: TRBD1; V: TRBV6-6; size: NA; J: TRBJ2-7; CDR3: CASSYSQGASYEQYF; DNA: TGTGCCAGCAGTTACTCACAGGGGGCCTCCTACGAGCAGTACTTC
D: NA; V: TRBV4-2; size: few; J: TRBJ2-7; CDR3: CASSQVRAGLTYEQYF; DNA: TGTGCCAGCAGCCAAGTCAGGGCGGGATTAACCTACGAGCAGTACTTC
D: NA; V: TRBV4-1; size: NA; J: TRBJ1-5; CDR3: CASSQGGRAGQPQHF; DNA: TGCGCCAGCAGCCAAGGGGGCAGGGCAGGTCAGCCCCAGCATTTT
D: TRBD1; V: TRBV29-1; size: NA; J: TRBJ1-1; CDR3: CSVEVSTGPFLLNTEAFF; DNA: TGCAGCGTTGAAGTCTCGACAGGGCCCTTCCTTTTGAACACTGAAGCTTTCTTT
D: TRBD1; V: TRBV7-2; size: NA; J: TRBJ1-1; CDR3: CASSPADRTGFYWVGAFF; DNA: TGTGCCAGCAGCCCCGCCGACCGGACAGGGTTTTACTGGGTTGGGGCTTTCTTT
D: NA; V: TRBV6-5; size: NA; J: TRBJ1-3; CDR3: CASSYERGSLGNTIYF; DNA: TGTGCCAGCAGTTATGAGCGGGGGTCCCTAGGAAACACCATATATTTT
D: TRBD1; V: TRBV6-1; size: many; J: TRBJ1-6; CDR3: CASSEGAGGSNSPLHF; DNA: TGTGCCAGCAGTGAGGGGGCAGGGGGCTCGAATTCACCCCTCCACTTT
D: NA; V: TRBV10-3; size: NA; J: TRBJ1-4; CDR3: CAISPRSTNEKLFF; DNA: TGTGCCATCAGCCCAAGGTCCACTAATGAAAAACTGTTTTTT
D: TRBD1; V: TRBV27; size: NA; J: TRBJ1-6; CDR3: CASSSTGDSPLHF; DNA: TGTGCCAGCAGTTCGACAGGGGATTCACCCCTCCACTTT
D: TRBD2; V: TRBV5-6; size: NA; J: TRBJ2-2; CDR3: CASSWTSGGENTGELFF; DNA: TGTGCCAGCAGCTGGACTAGCGGGGGAGAGAACACCGGGGAGCTGTTTTTT
D: TRBD2; V: TRBV7-2; size: NA; J: TRBJ2-1; CDR3: CASSLASGRVDEQFF; DNA: TGTGCCAGCAGCTTAGCTAGCGGGAGGGTGGATGAGCAGTTCTTC
D: NA; V: TRBV5-1; size: NA; J: TRBJ1-2; CDR3: CASSLVIGGNSNYGYTF; DNA: TGCGCCAGCAGCTTGGTGATTGGTGGCAACTCTAACTATGGCTACACCTTC
D: NA; V: TRBV7-8; size: NA; J: TRBJ1-1; CDR3: CASRPDRNRMNTEAFF; DNA: TGTGCCAGCAGACCCGACCGGAATAGAATGAACACTGAAGCTTTCTTT
D: NA; V: TRBV7-6; size: once; J: TRBJ2-7; CDR3: CASSRLLGYEQYF; DNA: TGTGCCAGCAGCCGGTTACTAGGCTACGAGCAGTACTTC
D: NA; V: TRBV5-1; size: NA; J: TRBJ2-3; CDR3: CASSQAGTDTQYF; DNA: TGCGCCAGCAGCCAAGCCGGCACAGATACGCAGTATTTT
D: NA; V: TRBV19; size: once; J: TRBJ2-1; CDR3: CASSPFPWNEQFF; DNA: TGTGCCAGTAGTCCCTTCCCCTGGAATGAGCAGTTCTTC
D: TRBD1; V: TRBV11-2; size: NA; J: TRBJ1-6; CDR3: CASSSGTAFNSPLHF; DNA: TGTGCCAGCAGCTCCGGGACAGCATTCAATTCACCCCTCCACTTT
D: NA; V: TRBV18; size: few; J: TRBJ1-5; CDR3: CASRETGDNQPQHF; DNA: TGTGCCAGTCGGGAGACAGGTGATAATCAGCCCCAGCATTTT
D: NA; V: TRBV4-1; size: once; J: TRBJ1-2; CDR3: CASSQEGWQESYTF; DNA: TGCGCCAGCAGCCAAGAGGGGTGGCAGGAGAGCTACACCTTC
D: NA; V: TRBV28; size: NA; J: TRBJ1-2; CDR3: CASRRGGANYGYTF; DNA: TGTGCCAGCCGACGTGGGGGGGCTAACTATGGCTACACCTTC
D: NA; V: TRBV27; size: NA; J: TRBJ1-2; CDR3: CASRPGRGGDYGYTF; DNA: TGTGCCAGCAGACCCGGTCGGGGGGGAGACTATGGCTACACCTTC